A selection of T cell receptor beta chains follows, all from one sample in a study of shared clonotypes between healthy human individuals. The protocol was immunoSEQ multiplex PCR, while the TCRdb copy is restricted to in-frame clones and leaves out a portion. The sample comprises approximately 2.4 million clones, around 95% of which are singletons, and roughly 0.13% rests with the top ten. Material: naive CD4+ T cells sorted from blood. Receptors were obtained from a man aged 18 to 30 in good health. CDR3s include the opening cysteine and the closing phenylalanine or tryptophan. The D gene is left open where the match is weak. Some rows have no size entry. The others give once, few or many, or a class for an expanded clone.

size	D	J	V	DNA	CDR3
-	TRBD2	TRBJ2-1	TRBV18	TGTGCCAGCTCACCTACACAGCGGGGTTACAATGAGCAGTTCTTC	CASSPTQRGYNEQFF
-	TRBD1	TRBJ2-1	TRBV6-5	TGTGCCAGCCATTACCGGACAGGCTCAAATGAGCAGTTCTTC	CASHYRTGSNEQFF
-	TRBD1	TRBJ1-2	TRBV27	TGTGCCAGCAGTGGAACCGGGACAGGGCTTGGATATGGCTACACCTTC	CASSGTGTGLGYGYTF
-	TRBD2	TRBJ2-5	TRBV5-1	TGCGCCAGCAGCTTGGAACTAGCGGGAGGGCCGGTGAGTCTCGAGACCCAGTACTTC	CASSLELAGGPVSLETQYF
-	-	TRBJ1-5	TRBV29-1	TGCAGCGTGGGAAGCGGGGGGGACAATCAGCCCCAGCATTTT	CSVGSGGDNQPQHF
-	-	TRBJ2-2	TRBV10-3	TGTGCCATCAGTGAGTCGGGAGGCGCCGGGGAGCTGTTTTTT	CAISESGGAGELFF
-	-	TRBJ1-5	TRBV28	TGTGCCAGCAGTTATAGCTTGGGGCAGCCCCAGCATTTT	CASSYSLGQPQHF
once	-	TRBJ1-1	TRBV6-6	TGTGCCAGCAGTTACTCGCAGGAAGCTTTCTTT	CASSYSQEAFF
-	TRBD1	TRBJ1-1	TRBV29-1	TGCAGCGTTGAAGGTCAACAGGGGTCCACTGAAGCTTTCTTT	CSVEGQQGSTEAFF
-	TRBD1	TRBJ1-2	TRBV14	TGTGCCAGCAGCCAAGTCGACAGGGTAACAGGCTACACCTTC	CASSQVDRVTGYTF
-	-	TRBJ1-6	TRBV11-2	TGTGCCAGCAGCCGGACCGTTAGCTCCTATAATTCACCCCTCCACTTT	CASSRTVSSYNSPLHF
-	-	TRBJ1-5	TRBV6-1	TGTGCCAGCAGGTGGGGGAATCAGCCCCAGCATTTT	CASRWGNQPQHF
-	TRBD1	TRBJ2-3	TRBV25-1	TGTGCCAGCAGTGGGACAGGACCCGGCCGATACACAGATACGCAGTATTTT	CASSGTGPGRYTDTQYF
-	-	TRBJ2-7	TRBV20-1	TGCAGGGCCGGGAACTCCTACGAGCAGTACTTC	CRAGNSYEQYF
-	-	TRBJ1-1	TRBV15	TGTGCCACCAGCAGAGATCTCGGAGGCACTGAAGCTTTCTTT	CATSRDLGGTEAFF
-	TRBD2	TRBJ2-3	TRBV28	TGTGCCAGCAGTTTATCCTCCCTCGGGACTAGCGGGGTGGATACGCAGTATTTT	CASSLSSLGTSGVDTQYF
few	TRBD1	TRBJ1-6	TRBV7-9	TGTGCCAGCAGCCCCCGGGGCCAGGGGGATAATTCACCCCTCCACTTT	CASSPRGQGDNSPLHF
-	TRBD2	TRBJ2-1	TRBV15	TGTGCCACCAGCAGTAGACTAGCGGGAGTATCCTACAATGAGCAGTTCTTC	CATSSRLAGVSYNEQFF
-	TRBD1	TRBJ1-5	TRBV11-2	TGTGCCAGCAGCTCCGGGACAGGGAATCAGCCCCAGCATTTT	CASSSGTGNQPQHF
-	-	TRBJ1-1	TRBV5-1	TGCGCCAGCAGCTTGAACGGGGTAAACACTGAAGCTTTCTTT	CASSLNGVNTEAFF
-	-	TRBJ1-2	TRBV4-3	TGCGCCAGCAGCCAAGCGATTCTCCCTTCAAACTATGGCTACACCTTC	CASSQAILPSNYGYTF
-	-	TRBJ1-4	TRBV21-1	TGTGCCAGCAGGAGTGGAGATAGCGAAAAACTGTTTTTT	CASRSGDSEKLFF
-	-	TRBJ1-1	TRBV6-5	TGTGCCAGCAGCGAGGTGGGCACTGAAGCTTTCTTT	CASSEVGTEAFF
few	TRBD2	TRBJ2-3	TRBV10-1	TGCGCCAGCAGGAAGGGGACTAGCGGGGCCGGAGATACGCAGTATTTT	CASRKGTSGAGDTQYF
-	-	TRBJ1-1	TRBV5-1	TGCGCCAGCAGCTGGAGAGGCAACACTGAAGCTTTCTTT	CASSWRGNTEAFF
-	-	TRBJ1-2	TRBV6-6	TGTGCCAGCAGTGTGACAGGTGACTATGGCTACACCTTC	CASSVTGDYGYTF
-	-	TRBJ2-3	TRBV30	TGTGCCTGGAGCTTGGGGACAGATACGCAGTATTTT	CAWSLGTDTQYF
-	-	TRBJ2-1	TRBV2	TGTGCCAGCAGTGAAAGGCTTGTAGGGCCAATTGAGCAGTTCTTC	CASSERLVGPIEQFF
-	TRBD1	TRBJ1-1	TRBV14	TGTGCCAGCAGGCAACAGGGGGACACTGAAGCTTTCTTT	CASRQQGDTEAFF
-	-	TRBJ2-7	TRBV7-2	TGTGCCAGCAGCTACCGGACAGCCAGGAGCTCCTACGAGCAGTACTTC	CASSYRTARSSYEQYF
-	-	TRBJ2-7	TRBV11-3	TGTGCCAGCAGCGTCCAGGGCCACGAGCAGTACTTC	CASSVQGHEQYF
few	-	TRBJ1-6	TRBV10-3	TGTGCCATCAGTGCCGGGAATAATTCACCCCTCCACTTT	CAISAGNNSPLHF
-	-	TRBJ2-7	TRBV28	TGTGCCAGCAGTGCCGGGACGAACTACGAGCAGTACTTC	CASSAGTNYEQYF
-	TRBD2	TRBJ2-7	TRBV4-2	TGTGCCAGCAGCCAAGATTTCTCAGGGAGGGGCGGCTACGAGCAGTACTTC	CASSQDFSGRGGYEQYF
-	TRBD2	TRBJ2-5	TRBV10-1	TGCGCCAGCAGTGAGGGGGGACTAGTCGGCGAGACCCAGTACTTC	CASSEGGLVGETQYF
-	TRBD1	TRBJ1-2	TRBV5-1	TGCGCCAGCAGCCCTGCGGACAGGGTCTATGGCTACACCTTC	CASSPADRVYGYTF
-	-	TRBJ1-3	TRBV10-3	TGTGCCATCAGTGAGTCTGCGGCAGGCAGAGCTGGAAACACCATATATTTT	CAISESAAGRAGNTIYF
-	TRBD1	TRBJ2-7	TRBV25-1	TGTGCCAGCAGTGACGGGACAGGGAACCTTGTCGAGCAGTACTTC	CASSDGTGNLVEQYF
-	-	TRBJ2-7	TRBV6-1	TGTGCCAGCAGTGAAACTCCCGGGGAGAGAGAGCAGTACTTC	CASSETPGEREQYF
few	TRBD1	TRBJ2-3	TRBV18	TGTGCCAGCTCACCCCGACAGGGGACCACAGATACGCAGTATTTT	CASSPRQGTTDTQYF
-	-	TRBJ1-1	TRBV6-4	TGTGCCAGCAGTGAGGAGGGGTTTAACACTGAAGCTTTCTTT	CASSEEGFNTEAFF
-	-	TRBJ1-2	TRBV6-5	TGTGCCAGCAGTCTATATGGGGGGTCGGGCTACACCTTC	CASSLYGGSGYTF
-	-	TRBJ2-3	TRBV11-2	TGTGCCAGCAGCTTAGATTTGCAGTCAGATACGCAGTATTTT	CASSLDLQSDTQYF
-	TRBD2	TRBJ2-1	TRBV9	TGTGCCAGCAGCCCCCCCGGACTAGCGGGAGCAAAGGAGCAGTTCTTC	CASSPPGLAGAKEQFF
-	-	TRBJ1-2	TRBV6-1	TGTGCCACCATGTCCCAGGGACGTTCGGGGGATGGCTACACCTTC	CATMSQGRSGDGYTF
-	-	TRBJ2-1	TRBV11-3	TGTGCCAGCAGCTTGTCAGGCGAGCAGTTCTTC	CASSLSGEQFF
once	-	TRBJ1-1	TRBV7-2	TGTGCCAGCAGCAAAGAGGGTATGCATGATGAAGCTTTCTTT	CASSKEGMHDEAFF
-	TRBD1	TRBJ1-6	TRBV5-1	TGCGCCAGCAGCCCTGACAGGGGAAATTCACCCCTCCACTTT	CASSPDRGNSPLHF
-	TRBD2	TRBJ2-1	TRBV9	TGTGCCAGCAGCATACTCCCGGGACTAGCTATAATGAGCTCCTACAATGAGCAGTTCTTC	CASSILPGLAIMSSYNEQFF
-	-	TRBJ1-5	TRBV5-6	TGTGCCAGCAGCTCACAAGACAGGCAAAATCAGCCCCAGCATTTT	CASSSQDRQNQPQHF
-	TRBD1	TRBJ1-5	TRBV18	TGTGCCAGCTCAGCGGGGGCCCAGGGGGAAACCAATCAGCCCCAGCATTTT	CASSAGAQGETNQPQHF
-	-	TRBJ2-1	TRBV15	TGTGCCACCAGCCGCGAGGCGCTCTCCTACAATGAGCAGTTCTTC	CATSREALSYNEQFF
-	-	TRBJ2-3	TRBV4-2	TGTGCCAGCAGCCAAGGGGGCTTTGCGGAAAGCACAGATACGCAGTATTTT	CASSQGGFAESTDTQYF